The 5 T cell receptor beta chains reported below all come from one sample, sequenced in a study of blood T cell repertoires in COVID-19 (dated by TCRdb to 2020 to 2021). The library relied on the immunoSEQ multiplex PCR assay. This is the immuneACCESS table as TCRdb keeps it, with only in-frame sequences that have V and J called. A part of the clones is gone; compared with another copy, unresolved V genes explain less than half, and the rest is unexplained. This sample has 50,000 to 65,000 clones in its table, and roughly 87% of those were observed once. Together, the top ten hold roughly 3.5% of the sample. Source material: peripheral blood. The receptors were gathered from a man aged 50-60 years with active COVID-19.

The chain couples TRBV7-2 to TRBJ2-1, with D hard to call. V was pared by 2 bases and J by 8 bases, with 7 bases between. Germline V gene lookup returns CDR1 SGHTA and CDR2 FQGNSA. The CDR3 runs 12 residues. The CDR3 coding sequence is TGTGCCAGCAGCTTACGGGTCTATGAGCAGTTCTTC. As protein: CASSLRVYEQFF.

This chain links TRBV9 with TRBJ2-5; 10 bases line up with TRBD1. J gave up 9 bases and V 2 bases, and 7 bases lay outside the gene matches. The germline V gene has CDR1 SGDLS and CDR2 YYNGEE. This CDR3 contains 14 residues. The CDR3 DNA is TGTGCCAGCAGCGTGGGACAGGGGTCGATTCCCCAGTACTTC. This sequence encodes CASSVGQGSIPQYF.

The rearrangement uses TRBV3-1 (or the pseudogene TRBV3-2) and TRBJ2-4; D gene ambiguous. The CDR3 contains 14 residues. CDR1 LGHDT and CDR2 YNNKEL come from the germline V gene (reference sequence). Trimming removed 1 base from V and 1 base from J, with 5 bases in between. In nucleotides, the CDR3 is TGTGCCAGCAGCCAAGGGAGCGCCAAAAACATTCAGTACTTC. As protein: CASSQGSAKNIQYF.

The rearrangement joins TRBV19 to TRBJ2-7, with TRBD1 identical over 10 bases. The junction had 16 bases not matched to a gene; V was cut back by 9 bases and J by 2 bases. This CDR3 region has 17 residues. Germline-derived CDR1 and CDR2 are LNHDA and SQIVND (reference sequence). In DNA, the CDR3 is TGTGCCAGCCGAGAGACAGGGGGCTATACCCATGCCTACGAGCAGTACTTC. This encodes CASRETGGYTHAYEQYF. The full variable domain, its missing parts supplied by reference TRBV19 and TRBJ2-7, is DGGITQSPKYLFRKEGQNVTLSCEQNLNHDAMYWYRQDPGQGLRLIYYSQIVNDFQKGDIAEGYSVSREKKESFPLTVTSAQKNPTAFYLCASRETGGYTHAYEQYFGPGTRLTVT.

The rearrangement joins TRBV20-1 to TRBJ2-1; no clear D gene. V was pared by 3 bases and J by 3 bases, with 6 bases between. Germline V CDR1 and CDR2: DFQATT, SNEGSKA (reference sequence). There are 12 residues in the CDR3. CDR3: CSASSVYNEQFF. The CDR3 DNA follows: TGCAGTGCTAGTTCAGTCTACAATGAGCAGTTCTTC.